The 29 T cell receptor beta chains given below trace back to one sample, sequenced in a study of T cells in localized non-small cell lung cancer. Generated by immunoSEQ multiplex PCR, the TCRdb table keeps only in-frame clones and is missing some. Of about 15,000 clones listed, 84% are singletons. Sequencing used peripheral blood, obtained before any cancer treatment. The receptors derive from an older female donor with stage I squamous cell lung carcinoma.

The CDR3 DNA reads TGTGCCAGCAGTTCTCTTGGGTCGGTTTTTGGGGCCAACGTCCTGACTTTC. Protein: CASSSLGSVFGANVLTF. The chain is built from TRBV5-8 and TRBJ2-6; D not resolved. Germline-derived CDR1 and CDR2 are SGHTS and YDEGEE. The V end lost 5 bases, the J end lost 3 bases, and 18 bases lay between the germline ends. This CDR3 contains 17 residues.

The chain carries TRBV5-4 and TRBJ2-1; possibly TRBD2 for D (6 bases). With 0 bases removed from V and 6 bases from J, the gap between germline ends came to 10 bases. This CDR3 region has 14 residues. Germline loops: CDR1 SGHNT, CDR2 YYREEE (reference sequence). The CDR3 region has the DNA TGTGCCAGCAGCTTGGAGGGACTTTCCAATGAGCAGTTCTTC. It translates to CASSLEGLSNEQFF.

The rearrangement joins TRBV7-9 to TRBJ2-1, with TRBD1 matching over 9 bases. The CDR3 runs to 17 residues. Germline CDR1 SEHNR, CDR2 FQNEAQ (reference sequence). Germline trimming cut 5 bases from V and 6 bases from J; bases unmatched to any gene: 14. The CDR3 coding sequence is TGTGCCAGCAGCCCTCGACAGGGGGTGTTTAATACCAATGAGCAGTTCTTC. Translating gives CASSPRQGVFNTNEQFF.

The chain employs TRBV25-1 and TRBJ2-7; the D gene is possibly TRBD1 (5 bases). The CDR3 consists of 13 residues. The germline V gene encodes CDR1 MGHDK and CDR2 SYGVNS. The V end was cut by 3 bases, the J end by 5 bases, with 11 bases between. The CDR3 region is CASSDSRVHEQYF. Written as DNA, the CDR3 is TGTGCCAGCAGTGACAGCAGGGTCCACGAGCAGTACTTC.

The chain is built from TRBV4-3 and TRBJ1-1, with D possibly matching TRBD1 (6 bases). In germline, CDR1 is LGHNA, CDR2 YSLEER. The CDR3 is made up of 16 amino acids. Trimming cost V 1 base and J 6 bases, with 18 bases left between them. DNA for the CDR3: TGCGCCAGCAGCCAAGGTTTTCTGGGGGGGCGGGCTGAAGCTTTCTTT. It translates to CASSQGFLGGRAEAFF.

V and J are TRBV7-9 and TRBJ2-5; maybe TRBD1 (6 bases). Germline CDR1 SEHNR, CDR2 FQNEAQ (reference sequence). Trimming left V 5 bases short and J 0 bases short, with 13 bases between. The CDR3 is made up of 15 amino acids. The DNA for the CDR3 is TGTGCCAGCAGCACCCGGACAGTGTACCAAGAGACCCAGTACTTC. Its translation is CASSTRTVYQETQYF.

The chain combines TRBV4-3 with TRBJ2-1; 7 bases line up with TRBD2. There are 17 residues in the CDR3. From germline, CDR1 is LGHNA and CDR2 YSLEER. V was pared by 0 bases and J by 5 bases, with 10 bases of the junction left unmatched. For the CDR3, the DNA is TGCGCCAGCAGCCAAGATCGGGGGGTTGCGGGGGACAATGAGCAGTTCTTC. Protein product: CASSQDRGVAGDNEQFF.

V gene TRBV5-4 combines with J gene TRBJ1-2, with TRBD1 matching over 12 bases. CDR1 is SGHNT and CDR2 is YYREEE in the germline V gene (reference sequence). V was pared by 3 bases and J by 7 bases, with 7 bases of the junction left unmatched. The CDR3 consists of 15 residues. The DNA of the CDR3 is TGTGCCAGCAGCTACAGGGGACAGGGGGCATTTGGCTACACCTTC. It yields the protein CASSYRGQGAFGYTF.

The chain has TRBV11-2 and TRBJ2-5; D remains ambiguous. The germline V gene has CDR1 SGHAT and CDR2 FQNNGV. There are 11 residues in the CDR3. Trimming shortened V by 1 base and J by 4 bases, and 1 base separated the two germline ends. The CDR3 sequence is CASSLGETQYF. In DNA form, the CDR3 reads TGTGCCAGCAGCTTAGGAGAGACCCAGTACTTC.

In this sample, this clone turned up a few times. The chain uses TRBV30 and TRBJ1-5; D unresolved. Per germline, CDR1 GTSNPN and CDR2 SVGIG (reference sequence). Trimming took 5 bases from V and 4 from J, leaving 15 bases between them. The CDR3 loop spans 14 amino acids. CDR3: CAWSLRGRNQPQHF. The CDR3 coding sequence is TGTGCCTGGTCACTAAGAGGGCGAAATCAGCCCCAGCATTTT.

The rearrangement uses TRBV19 and TRBJ2-2; 8 nucleotides line up with TRBD1. V shed 7 bases and J 3 bases; nucleotides not matched to a gene: 10. This CDR3 contains 16 residues. Germline CDR1 is LNHDA and CDR2 is SQIVND (reference sequence). CDR3 DNA: TGTGCCAGTACGGGTTCGCAGGGGGCCTACACCGGGGAGCTGTTTTTT. Translated, it gives CASTGSQGAYTGELFF.

Remarks on this clone: Additional DNA sequences in this sample encode the identical CDR3. The rearrangement joins TRBV5-1 to TRBJ1-4, with a weak D call TRBD1 (5 bases). The V end was cut by 7 bases, the J end by 4 bases, with 20 bases between. The CDR3 spans 16 residues. Germline V gives CDR1 SGHRS, CDR2 YFSETQ. The CDR3 is CASAMNGANLNEKLFF. Here the CDR3 DNA reads TGCGCCAGCGCTATGAACGGGGCTAACCTTAATGAAAAACTGTTTTTT.

The chain uses TRBV5-6 and TRBJ1-1; D may be TRBD1 (6 bases). The CDR3 extends over 14 amino acids. Germline V gene sequence: CDR1 SGHDT, CDR2 YYEEEE. V was clipped by 4 bases and J by 11 bases, with 21 bases between them. The CDR3 bases are TGTGCCAGCAGCCTATGGGGGGGGCTGACTCTGGCTTTCTTT. Its translation is CASSLWGGLTLAFF. The full variable domain, completed using reference TRBV5-6 and TRBJ1-1, is DAGVTQSPTHLIKTRGQQVTLRCSPKSGHDTVSWYQQALGQGPQFIFQYYEEEERQRGNFPDRFSGHQFPNYSSELNVNALLLGDSALYLCASSLWGGLTLAFFGQGTRLTVV.

As DNA, the CDR3 is TGTGCCAGCAGCGTGTACTCTCAAGAGACCCAGTACTTC. It is translated as CASSVYSQETQYF. The genes are TRBV9 and TRBJ2-5; D remains unclear. V shed 2 bases and J shed 2 bases, with 7 bases lying between them. The CDR3 has 13 amino acids. Germline loops: CDR1 SGDLS, CDR2 YYNGEE.

The chain has TRBV4-3 and TRBJ2-3; weak D call: TRBD2 (7 bases). Per the germline V gene, CDR1 is LGHNA and CDR2 is YSLEER. V dropped 0 bases and J dropped 0 bases, with 25 bases sitting between them. The CDR3 runs to 21 residues. The CDR3 nucleotides are TGCGCCAGCAGCCAAGAAGTTTCGAGGGGGATGAGCGGGGTTAGCACAGATACGCAGTATTTT. Protein product: CASSQEVSRGMSGVSTDTQYF.

This sequence joins TRBV30 and TRBJ2-5; D is undetermined. Trimming stripped 2 bases from V and 6 bases from J, with 13 bases between. Per germline, CDR1 GTSNPN and CDR2 SVGIG (reference sequence). The CDR3 extends over 13 amino acids. CDR3 sequence: CAWSPGLGKTQYF. Written as DNA, the CDR3 is TGTGCCTGGAGTCCGGGTCTAGGCAAGACCCAGTACTTC.

The V call is TRBV6-6, the J call TRBJ1-2; no clear D gene. V shed 4 bases and J shed 4 bases, with 13 bases lying between them. The CDR3 is made up of 14 amino acids. Germline loops: CDR1 MNHNY, CDR2 SVGAGI (reference sequence). CDR3 in amino acids: CASSSWAGGYGYTF. In DNA, the CDR3 is TGTGCCAGCAGTTCTTGGGCCGGTGGCTATGGCTACACCTTC.

This clone has just one count. The chain couples TRBV30 to TRBJ1-2, with D possibly matching TRBD1 (5 bases). This CDR3 is built from 14 residues. With 0 bases removed from V and 3 bases from J, the gap between germline ends came to 11 bases. From germline, CDR1 is GTSNPN and CDR2 SVGIG (reference sequence). The CDR3 protein is CAWSVRRGDYGYTF. CDR3 nucleotide sequence: TGTGCCTGGAGTGTACGCCGGGGGGACTATGGCTACACCTTC. Filled out from reference TRBV30 and TRBJ1-2, the complete variable domain reads SQTIHQWPATLVQPVGSPLSLECTVEGTSNPNLYWYRQAAGRGLQLLFYSVGIGQISSEVPQNLSASRPQDRQFILSSKKLLLSDSGFYLCAWSVRRGDYGYTFGSGTRLTVV.

V is TRBV7-8 and J is TRBJ2-5; D remains ambiguous. CDR3 size: 12 residues. Between the trimmed V and J ends, which lost 5 bases and 5 bases, there was a span of 9 bases. CDR1 and CDR2 (germline): SGHVS, FQNEAQ. The CDR3 nucleotides are TGTGCCAGCAGCGACCCCCGGGAGACCCAGTACTTC. This codes for CASSDPRETQYF.

J is TRBJ2-7 and V is TRBV30, with TRBD1 as a possible D gene (5 bases). The V gene's germline CDR1 is GTSNPN and CDR2 SVGIG (reference sequence). The germline V and J ends were trimmed by 1 base and 2 bases, with 6 bases remaining between them. There are 12 residues in the CDR3. CDR3 coding DNA: TGTGCCTGGAGTGAGGACACCTACGAGCAGTACTTC. Translation gives CAWSEDTYEQYF.

The rearrangement uses TRBV11-3 and TRBJ2-6, with D perhaps assigned TRBD1 or TRBD2 (6 bases each). CDR1 is SGHNT and CDR2 is YENEEA in the germline V gene. CDR3 length: 17 amino acids. Trimming removed 5 bases at V and 2 bases at J, with 16 bases between. CDR3 sequence (DNA): TGTGCCAGCAGCCCCCCACAGGGAGGCACTGGGGCCAACGTCCTGACTTTC. Amino acids: CASSPPQGGTGANVLTF.

A word on this clone: One end of the junction does not line up with germline, which may come from a read error. The chain employs TRBV18 and TRBJ1-3; D unresolved. The germline CDR1 and CDR2 sequences are KGHSH and LQKENI. The CDR3 extends over 14 amino acids. The CDR3 protein is CASSSPGAGNTIYF. CDR3 DNA sequence: TGTGCCAGCTCATCACCTGGGGCTGGAAACACCATATATTTT.

The V call is TRBV4-3, the J call TRBJ2-7; D ambiguous. Deletions cut 0 bases from V and 4 bases from J, with 13 bases between. Germline V gene sequence: CDR1 LGHNA, CDR2 YSLEER. This CDR3 is 15 amino acids long. The CDR3 here is CASSQDERLKYEQYF. For the CDR3, the DNA is TGCGCCAGCAGCCAAGATGAGAGGCTAAAATACGAGCAGTACTTC.

V usage is TRBV7-2 and J usage is TRBJ1-3; D call uncertain. Germline values: CDR1 SGHTA, CDR2 FQGNSA. The V end lost 1 base, the J end lost 0 bases, and 7 bases lay between the germline ends. The CDR3 is 15 residues long. Here the CDR3 reads CASSLVAGSGNTIYF. The CDR3 region has the DNA TGTGCCAGCAGCTTAGTGGCAGGCTCTGGAAACACCATATATTTT.

V and J are TRBV18 and TRBJ2-7, with TRBD1 matching over 7 bases. The germline V gene has CDR1 KGHSH and CDR2 LQKENI. The junction had 15 bases not matched to a gene; V was cut back by 4 bases and J by 9 bases. CDR3 length: 15 amino acids. DNA of the CDR3: TGTGCCAGCTCACTAGGCACAGGAGAAGGGGGCGGGCAGTACTTC. Amino acid sequence: CASSLGTGEGGGQYF.

The J gene is TRBJ1-2, the V gene TRBV5-4, with 9 bases identical to TRBD1. The CDR3 runs 14 residues. Germline V CDR1 and CDR2: SGHNT, YYREEE (reference sequence). The junction had 6 bases not matched to a gene; V was cut back by 4 bases and J by 5 bases. The CDR3: CASSIQGAGYGYTF. The CDR3 DNA reads as TGTGCCAGCAGCATACAGGGGGCGGGATATGGCTACACCTTC.

The chain combines TRBV19 with TRBJ1-2; D remains unclear. This CDR3 comprises 14 residues. With 8 bases removed from V and 4 bases from J, the gap between germline ends came to 17 bases. Germline V gene data show CDR1 as LNHDA and CDR2 as SQIVND (reference sequence). CDR3 DNA: TGTGCCAGTCGGTCACCTCGGCAGCTCTATGGCTACACCTTC. This sequence encodes CASRSPRQLYGYTF.

The J gene is TRBJ2-7, the V gene TRBV21-1; TRBD1 is the table's D call, not checked against the DNA. TRBV21-1 is given as a pseudogene. The CDR3 loop spans 14 amino acids. This CDR3 reads CASSKLDRVSEQYF. Here the CDR3 DNA reads TGTGCCAGCAGCAAACTGGACAGGGTTAGCGAGCAGTACTTC.

The CDR3 DNA sequence: TGTGCCAGCAGGACCTTTGGGGCCAACGTCCTGACTTTC. Protein sequence: CASRTFGANVLTF. The chain is built from TRBV2 and TRBJ2-6; D ambiguous. The CDR3 runs to 13 residues. Germline values: CDR1 SNHLY, CDR2 FYNNEI. V shed 6 bases and J shed 3 bases, with 6 bases lying between them.